The 8 T cell receptor beta chains reported below all come from one sample, sequenced in a study of OX40 agonist ivuxolimab in advanced cancers. The assay was immunoSEQ multiplex PCR, and TCRdb's table has in-frame clones only and misses some. In the table there are approximately 41,000 clones, around 89% of which are singletons. The sample here was CD4+ or CD8+ T cells sorted from blood, taken in a trial of the OX40 agonist ivuxolimab. These TCRs come from an adult with an advanced solid tumor such as melanoma, head and neck, liver or kidney cancer.

This clone is a singleton in its sample. The rearrangement joins TRBV2 to TRBJ1-4; D is perhaps TRBD1 (6 bases). The CDR3 covers 15 residues. V was cut by 7 bases and J by 0 bases, with 12 bases left in between. Germline V gives CDR1 SNHLY, CDR2 FYNNEI. The CDR3 DNA is TGTGCCAGCAACCCAGGGGAAGCAACTAATGAAAAACTGTTTTTT. It yields the protein CASNPGEATNEKLFF.

This chain uses TRBV30 with TRBJ1-3; D not resolved. Trimming stripped 1 base from V and 0 bases from J, with 10 bases between. The CDR3 is made up of 15 amino acids. Germline CDR1 is GTSNPN and CDR2 is SVGIG (reference sequence). The CDR3 protein is CAWSALGHSGNTIYF. The CDR3 DNA reads TGTGCCTGGAGTGCTTTAGGTCACTCTGGAAACACCATATATTTT.

The chain combines TRBV7-9 with TRBJ2-7; D tentatively fits TRBD1 or TRBD2 (5 bases each). Germline V gene lookup returns CDR1 SEHNR and CDR2 FQNEAQ (reference sequence). CDR3 length equals 12 residues. V was shortened by 5 bases and J by 11 bases, with 16 bases between the two germline ends. The CDR3 sequence is CASSDGTAMKYF. CDR3 DNA: TGTGCCAGCAGCGACGGGACGGCCATGAAGTACTTC.

Written as DNA, the CDR3 is TGTGCCAGCAGTGTAAGCTACGAGCAGTACTTC. Amino acids: CASSVSYEQYF. V and J are TRBV2 and TRBJ2-7; unclear D gene. The CDR3 consists of 11 residues. V lost 4 bases and J 3 bases, leaving 4 bases between the germline ends. The V gene's germline CDR1 is SNHLY and CDR2 FYNNEI.

This clone was counted between two and nine times. The V gene is TRBV7-3, the J gene TRBJ2-5, with a tentative D call TRBD2 (6 bases). The V and J ends lost 0 bases and 2 bases respectively, with 10 bases between them. The CDR3 length is 15 residues. Germline CDR1 reads SGHTA; CDR2 reads FQGTGA. CDR3 nucleotides: TGTGCCAGCAGCTTAACGAACAGCGGGCAAGAGACCCAGTACTTC. Protein sequence: CASSLTNSGQETQYF.

V is TRBV30 and J is TRBJ1-2; a possible D gene is TRBD1 (6 bases). CDR1 and CDR2 (germline): GTSNPN, SVGIG (reference sequence). CDR3 length: 13 residues. V gave up 0 bases and J gave up 8 bases, with 13 bases separating them. For the CDR3, the DNA is TGTGCCTGGAGTGTAGGGGGGCCGTACGGCTACACCTTC. Its protein product is CAWSVGGPYGYTF.

V is TRBV7-9 and J is TRBJ1-5; D is unresolved. The V and J ends lost 1 base and 1 base respectively, with 11 bases between them. Per germline, CDR1 SEHNR and CDR2 FQNEAQ (reference sequence). The CDR3 consists of 16 residues. The CDR3 protein is CASSLGGLESNQPQHF. The CDR3 region has the DNA TGTGCCAGCAGCTTAGGTGGTTTGGAAAGCAATCAGCCCCAGCATTTT.

This chain links TRBV10-1 with TRBJ1-5; 8 bases are shared with TRBD1. CDR1 WNHNN and CDR2 SYGVQD come from the germline V gene (reference sequence). V shed 5 bases, J shed 2 bases, and the junction held 5 bases outside the gene matches. CDR3 length: 15 residues. Here the CDR3 DNA reads TGCGCCAGCAGTTCCAGGGGGCGACGCAATCAGCCCCAGCATTTT. This sequence encodes CASSSRGRRNQPQHF.